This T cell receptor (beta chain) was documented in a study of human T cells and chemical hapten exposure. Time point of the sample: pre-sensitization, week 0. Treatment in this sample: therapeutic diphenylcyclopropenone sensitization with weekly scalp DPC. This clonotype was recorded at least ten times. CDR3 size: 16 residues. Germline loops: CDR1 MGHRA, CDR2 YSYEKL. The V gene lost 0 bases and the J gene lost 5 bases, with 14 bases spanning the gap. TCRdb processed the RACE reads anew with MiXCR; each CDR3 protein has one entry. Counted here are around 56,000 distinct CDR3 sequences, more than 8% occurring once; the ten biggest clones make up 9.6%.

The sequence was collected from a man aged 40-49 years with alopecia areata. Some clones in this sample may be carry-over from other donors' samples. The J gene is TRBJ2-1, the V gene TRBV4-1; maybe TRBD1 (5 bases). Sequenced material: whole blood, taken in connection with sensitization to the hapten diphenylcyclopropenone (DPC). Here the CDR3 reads CASSQDRSGRNNEQFF. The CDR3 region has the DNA TGCGCCAGCAGCCAAGATAGGTCAGGGCGGAACAATGAGCAGTTCTTC.